Sequencing of this T cell receptor beta chain was carried out in a study of CD8 T cells in Susac syndrome. 0.5 to 1 ug RNA was reverse transcribed with random hexamers. MiXCR was run by TCRdb on the immunoSEQ multiplex PCR reads, yielding one entry per CDR3 protein. The sample contains about 300,000 distinct CDR3 sequences, around 91% of which appear only once. This CDR3 spans 17 amino acids. Trimming shortened V by 3 bases and J by 4 bases, and 21 bases separated the two germline ends. Germline CDR1 and CDR2: LNHDA and SQIVND (reference sequence). The table lists this clonotype with a count of one. The chain employs TRBV19 and TRBJ1-2; possibly TRBD1 for D (5 bases). The sequencing input was CD8+ T cells from PBMCs. This receptor was identified in a human donor with multiple sclerosis. CDR3 region: CASSMISHDRRSYGYTF. CDR3 nucleotide sequence: TGTGCCAGTAGTATGATCAGCCATGACAGACGATCCTATGGCTACACCTTC.